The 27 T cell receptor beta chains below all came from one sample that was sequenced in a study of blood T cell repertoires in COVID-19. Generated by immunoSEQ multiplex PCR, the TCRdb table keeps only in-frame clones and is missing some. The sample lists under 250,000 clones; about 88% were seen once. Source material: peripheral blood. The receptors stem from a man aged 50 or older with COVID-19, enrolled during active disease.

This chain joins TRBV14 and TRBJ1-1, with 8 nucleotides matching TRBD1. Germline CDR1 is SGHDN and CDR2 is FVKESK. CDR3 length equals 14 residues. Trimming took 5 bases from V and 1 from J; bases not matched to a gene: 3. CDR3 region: CASSRQGWNTEAFF. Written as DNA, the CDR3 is TGTGCCAGCAGCAGACAGGGGTGGAACACTGAAGCTTTCTTT.

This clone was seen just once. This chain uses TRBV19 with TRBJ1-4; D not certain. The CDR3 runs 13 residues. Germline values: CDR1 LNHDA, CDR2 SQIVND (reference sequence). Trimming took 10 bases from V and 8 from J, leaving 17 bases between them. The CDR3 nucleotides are TGTGCCACCGCGAGGAGCGCCCTAGAAAAACTGTTTTTT. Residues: CATARSALEKLFF.

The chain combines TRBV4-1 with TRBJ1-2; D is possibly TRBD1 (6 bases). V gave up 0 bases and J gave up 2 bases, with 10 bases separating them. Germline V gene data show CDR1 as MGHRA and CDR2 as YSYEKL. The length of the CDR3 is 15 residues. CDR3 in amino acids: CASSQDGTHNYGYTF. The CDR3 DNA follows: TGCGCCAGCAGCCAAGACGGGACACACAACTATGGCTACACCTTC.

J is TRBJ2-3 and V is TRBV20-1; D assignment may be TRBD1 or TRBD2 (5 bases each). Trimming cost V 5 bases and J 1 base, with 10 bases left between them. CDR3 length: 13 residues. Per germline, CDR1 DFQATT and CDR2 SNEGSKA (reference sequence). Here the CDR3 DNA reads TGCAGTGCTGGTGGGGGAGGCACAGATACGCAGTATTTT. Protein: CSAGGGGTDTQYF.

The chain's CDR3 is CAISEGGLPNTGELFF. CDR3 in DNA: TGTGCCATCAGTGAGGGGGGACTCCCGAACACCGGGGAGCTGTTTTTT. V is TRBV10-3 and J is TRBJ2-2, with D perhaps matching TRBD2 (6 bases). The V end lost 2 bases, the J end lost 0 bases, and 10 bases lay between the germline ends. The germline V gene has CDR1 ENHRY and CDR2 SYGVKD. The CDR3 runs to 16 residues.

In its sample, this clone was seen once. CDR3 region: CAWTGRALAYNEQFF. The DNA for the CDR3 is TGTGCCTGGACCGGGAGGGCCCTCGCCTACAATGAGCAGTTCTTC. The rearrangement links TRBV30 to TRBJ2-1; 8 nucleotides agree with TRBD2. The CDR3 contains 15 residues. The ends lost 4 bases at V and 2 bases at J; junction bases unmatched: 7. From germline, CDR1 is GTSNPN and CDR2 SVGIG (reference sequence).

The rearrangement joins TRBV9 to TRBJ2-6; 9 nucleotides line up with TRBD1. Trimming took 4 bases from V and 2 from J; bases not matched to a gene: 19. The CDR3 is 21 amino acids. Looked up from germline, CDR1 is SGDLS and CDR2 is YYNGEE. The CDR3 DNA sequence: TGTGCCAGCAGCCCAGGACAGGGGCCCCTCGAGTACCTTCCTGGGGCCAACGTCCTGACTTTC. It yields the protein CASSPGQGPLEYLPGANVLTF.

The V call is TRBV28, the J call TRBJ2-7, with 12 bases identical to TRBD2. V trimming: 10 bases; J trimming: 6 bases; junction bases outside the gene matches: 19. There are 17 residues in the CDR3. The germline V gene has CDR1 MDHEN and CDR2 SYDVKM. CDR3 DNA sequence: TGTGCCACCAACAGACTAGCGGGAGCCTATGGGGTCGGCGAGCAGTACTTC. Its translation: CATNRLAGAYGVGEQYF.

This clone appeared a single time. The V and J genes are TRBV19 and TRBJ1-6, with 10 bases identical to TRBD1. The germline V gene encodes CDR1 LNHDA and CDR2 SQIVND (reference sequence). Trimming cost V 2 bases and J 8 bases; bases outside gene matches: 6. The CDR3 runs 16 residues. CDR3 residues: CASSIQTGGLDSPLHF. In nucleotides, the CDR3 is TGTGCCAGTAGTATACAGACAGGGGGCTTGGATTCACCCCTCCACTTT. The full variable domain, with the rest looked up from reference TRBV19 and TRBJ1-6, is DGGITQSPKYLFRKEGQNVTLSCEQNLNHDAMYWYRQDPGQGLRLIYYSQIVNDFQKGDIAEGYSVSREKKESFPLTVTSAQKNPTAFYLCASSIQTGGLDSPLHFGNGTRLTVT.

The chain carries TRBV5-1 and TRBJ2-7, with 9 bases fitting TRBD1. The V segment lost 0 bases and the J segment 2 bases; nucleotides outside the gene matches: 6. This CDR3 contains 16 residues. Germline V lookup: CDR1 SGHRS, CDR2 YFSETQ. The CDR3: CASSLARDRVTYEQYF. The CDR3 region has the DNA TGCGCCAGCAGCTTGGCCAGGGACAGGGTCACCTACGAGCAGTACTTC.

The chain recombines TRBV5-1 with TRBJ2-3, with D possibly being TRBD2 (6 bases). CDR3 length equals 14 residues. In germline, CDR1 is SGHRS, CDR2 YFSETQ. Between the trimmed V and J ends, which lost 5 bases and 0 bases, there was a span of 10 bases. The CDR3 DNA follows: TGCGCCAGCAGGCCGGGGGAGAGCACAGATACGCAGTATTTT. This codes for CASRPGESTDTQYF.

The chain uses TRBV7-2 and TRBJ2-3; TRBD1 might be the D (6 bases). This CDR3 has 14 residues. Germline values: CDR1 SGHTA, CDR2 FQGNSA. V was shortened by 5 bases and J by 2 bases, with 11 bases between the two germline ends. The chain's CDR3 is CASSPDSYTDTQYF. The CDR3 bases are TGTGCCAGCAGCCCGGACAGTTACACAGATACGCAGTATTTT.

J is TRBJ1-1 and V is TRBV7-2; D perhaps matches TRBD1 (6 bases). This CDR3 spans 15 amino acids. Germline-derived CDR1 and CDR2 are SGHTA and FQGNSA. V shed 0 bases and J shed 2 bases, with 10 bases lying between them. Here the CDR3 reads CASSLAGGRNTEAFF. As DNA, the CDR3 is TGTGCCAGCAGCTTAGCGGGGGGGCGTAACACTGAAGCTTTCTTT.

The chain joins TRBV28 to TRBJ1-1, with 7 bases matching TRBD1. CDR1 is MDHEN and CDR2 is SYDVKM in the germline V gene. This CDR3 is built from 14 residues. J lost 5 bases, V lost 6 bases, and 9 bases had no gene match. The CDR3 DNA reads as TGTGCCAGCAGCCGAGGGGGCTTTTATACTGAAGCTTTCTTT. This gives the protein CASSRGGFYTEAFF.

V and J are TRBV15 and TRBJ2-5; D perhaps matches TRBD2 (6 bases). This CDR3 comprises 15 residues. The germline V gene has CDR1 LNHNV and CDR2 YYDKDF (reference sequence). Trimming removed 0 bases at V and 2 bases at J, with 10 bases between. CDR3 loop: CATSRDYSGQETQYF. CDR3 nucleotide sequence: TGTGCCACCAGCAGAGATTATAGCGGTCAAGAGACCCAGTACTTC.

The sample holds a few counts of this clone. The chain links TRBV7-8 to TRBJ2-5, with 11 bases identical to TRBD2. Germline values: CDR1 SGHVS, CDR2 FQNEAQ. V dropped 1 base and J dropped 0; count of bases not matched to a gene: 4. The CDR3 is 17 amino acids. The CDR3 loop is CASSLGTSGGYQETQYF. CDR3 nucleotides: TGTGCCAGCAGCTTAGGTACTAGCGGGGGCTACCAAGAGACCCAGTACTTC.

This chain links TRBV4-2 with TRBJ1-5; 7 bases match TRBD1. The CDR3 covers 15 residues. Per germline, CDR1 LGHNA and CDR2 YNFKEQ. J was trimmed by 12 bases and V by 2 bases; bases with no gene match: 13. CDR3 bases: TGTGCCAGCAGCCAACCTGGAGACAGGGAAGTACGCCAGCATTTT. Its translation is CASSQPGDREVRQHF.

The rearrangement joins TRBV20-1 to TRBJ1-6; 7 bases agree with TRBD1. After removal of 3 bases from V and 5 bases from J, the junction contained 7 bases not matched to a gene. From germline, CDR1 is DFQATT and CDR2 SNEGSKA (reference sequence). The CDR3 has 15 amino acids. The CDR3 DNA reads TGCAGTGCTAGTTTTGACAGGGCAGATAATTCACCCCTCCACTTT. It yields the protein CSASFDRADNSPLHF.

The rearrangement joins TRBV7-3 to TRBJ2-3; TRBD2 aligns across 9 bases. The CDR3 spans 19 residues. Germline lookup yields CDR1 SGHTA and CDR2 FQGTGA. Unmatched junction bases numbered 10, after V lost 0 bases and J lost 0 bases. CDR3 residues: CASSLTGLAGTTSTDTQYF. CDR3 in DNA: TGTGCCAGCAGCTTAACTGGGCTAGCGGGGACAACTAGCACAGATACGCAGTATTTT.

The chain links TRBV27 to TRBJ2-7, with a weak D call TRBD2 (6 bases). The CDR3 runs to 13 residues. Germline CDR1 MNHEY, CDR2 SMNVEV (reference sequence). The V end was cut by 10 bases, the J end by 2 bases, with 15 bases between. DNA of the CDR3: TGTGCCACGCTCGGGACTCGAGCCTACGAGCAGTACTTC. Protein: CATLGTRAYEQYF.

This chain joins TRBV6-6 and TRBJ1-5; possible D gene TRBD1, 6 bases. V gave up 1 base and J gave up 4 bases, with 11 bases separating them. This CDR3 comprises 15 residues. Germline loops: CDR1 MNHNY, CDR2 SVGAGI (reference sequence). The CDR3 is CASSYLDSRNQPQHF. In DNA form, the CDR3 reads TGTGCCAGCAGTTACTTGGACAGCCGAAATCAGCCCCAGCATTTT.

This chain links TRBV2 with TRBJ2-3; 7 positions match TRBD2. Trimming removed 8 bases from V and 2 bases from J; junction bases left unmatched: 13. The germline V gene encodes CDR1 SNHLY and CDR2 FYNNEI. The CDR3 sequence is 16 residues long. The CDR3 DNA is TGTGCCAGCCTGAGTGGGGCTAGCGGATTCACAGATACGCAGTATTTT. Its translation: CASLSGASGFTDTQYF.

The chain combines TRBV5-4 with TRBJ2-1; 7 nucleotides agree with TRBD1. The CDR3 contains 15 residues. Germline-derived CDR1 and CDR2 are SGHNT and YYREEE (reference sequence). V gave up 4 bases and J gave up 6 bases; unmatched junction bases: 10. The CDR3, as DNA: TGTGCCAGCAGCCGTGACAGGGCTACAATCAATGAGCAGTTCTTC. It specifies CASSRDRATINEQFF.

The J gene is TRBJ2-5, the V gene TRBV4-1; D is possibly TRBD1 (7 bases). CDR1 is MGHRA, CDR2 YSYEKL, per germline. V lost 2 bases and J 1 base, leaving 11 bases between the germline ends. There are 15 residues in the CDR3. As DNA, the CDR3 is TGCGCCAGCAGCCAATGGAGGGGGCGCCAAGAGACCCAGTACTTC. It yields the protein CASSQWRGRQETQYF.

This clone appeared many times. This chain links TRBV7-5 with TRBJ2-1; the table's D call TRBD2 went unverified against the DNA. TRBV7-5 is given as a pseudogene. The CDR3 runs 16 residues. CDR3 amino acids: CVRSPIRRGDYNEQFF. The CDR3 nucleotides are TGTGTCAGAAGCCCAATTCGGAGGGGCGATTACAATGAGCAGTTCTTC.

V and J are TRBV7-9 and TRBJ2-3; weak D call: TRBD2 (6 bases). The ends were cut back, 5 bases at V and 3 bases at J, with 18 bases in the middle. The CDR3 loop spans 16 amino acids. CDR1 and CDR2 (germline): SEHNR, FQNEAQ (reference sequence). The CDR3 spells CASSPLASGDTDTQYF. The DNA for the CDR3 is TGTGCCAGCAGCCCGCTAGCGTCGGGGGATACAGATACGCAGTATTTT. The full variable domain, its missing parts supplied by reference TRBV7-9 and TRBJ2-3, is DTGVSQNPRHKITKRGQNVTFRCDPISEHNRLYWYRQTLGQGPEFLTYFQNEAQLEKSRLLSDRFSAERPKGSFSTLEIQRTEQGDSAMYLCASSPLASGDTDTQYFGPGTRLTVL.

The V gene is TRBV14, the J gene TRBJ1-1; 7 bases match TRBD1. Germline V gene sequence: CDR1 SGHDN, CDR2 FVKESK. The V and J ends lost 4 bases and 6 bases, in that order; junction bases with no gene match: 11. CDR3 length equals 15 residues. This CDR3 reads CASSLRTGAGAEAFF. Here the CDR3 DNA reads TGTGCCAGCAGCCTTAGGACAGGCGCCGGCGCTGAAGCTTTCTTT.